The T cell receptor beta chain under discussion was sequenced for a study of monozygotic twins with inflammatory bowel disease. The CDR3 has 16 amino acids. Germline V gene data show CDR1 as SGHDN and CDR2 as FVKESK. TCRdb reworked the 5' RACE reads into one entry per CDR3 protein, no DNA. The sample table includes 300,000 to 450,000 distinct CDR3 sequences. Material: blood. The V and J genes are TRBV14 and TRBJ1-4; absent DNA, TCRdb's TRBD1 call cannot be checked. The sequence was collected from a human donor with ulcerative colitis or Crohn's disease, or a healthy co-twin of an affected twin (not recorded which). CDR3 amino acids: CASSQDPGQREEKLFF.